These T cell receptor beta chains were read from a single sample in a study of blood T cells in healthy people across ages. TCRdb processed the 5' RACE reads anew with MiXCR; each CDR3 protein has one entry. The sample shows some 1,000,000 distinct CDR3 sequences, approximately 25% of them seen only once. The same sample was also studied in work on T cells of mothers and their children.

The sequencing input was blood. The receptors were gathered from a girl aged 2 to 10 in good health. CDR3s include the opening cysteine and the closing phenylalanine or tryptophan. A D gene is named only where the DNA matches it firmly. Part of the rows lack a size; the others show once, few, many or a class for expanded clones.

d_call	j_call	cdr3_length	v_call	clone_size	cdr3_nt	cdr3_aa
NA	TRBJ2-2	13	TRBV9	few	TGTGCCAGCAGCGTAGGGGGTTTCGGGGAGCTGTTTTTT	CASSVGGFGELFF
NA	TRBJ1-4	15	TRBV7-3	NA	TGTGCCAGCAGCCGCTGGACATCCTCTAATGAAAAACTGTTTTTT	CASSRWTSSNEKLFF
TRBD2	TRBJ2-3	19	TRBV14	NA	TGTGCCAGCAGCCAGCCACTAGCGGGGGCACCACTGGCAACAGATACGCAGTATTTT	CASSQPLAGAPLATDTQYF
NA	TRBJ2-3	14	TRBV5-1	few	TGCGCCAGCAGCAAGTGGACAGTTACAGATACGCAGTATTTT	CASSKWTVTDTQYF
NA	TRBJ2-1	14	TRBV18	NA	TGTGCCAGCTCGAGAACAGGGCTTCGCAATGAGCAGTTCTTC	CASSRTGLRNEQFF
NA	TRBJ1-5	16	TRBV3-1	many	TGTGCCAGCAGCTCCCGGACACCGGGGGGCAATCAGCCCCAGCATTTT	CASSSRTPGGNQPQHF
NA	TRBJ2-3	15	TRBV29-1	NA	TGCAGCGTTGAACCACCAAGGGAGAGCACAGATACGCAGTATTTT	CSVEPPRESTDTQYF
TRBD1	TRBJ2-6	17	TRBV5-5	many	TGTGCCAGCAGGGGGACAGGTATCCCCTCTGGGGCCAACGTCCTGACTTTC	CASRGTGIPSGANVLTF
NA	TRBJ2-1	12	TRBV5-1	NA	TGCGCCGGCAGCTTCCTGCCCAATGAGCAGTTCTTC	CAGSFLPNEQFF
NA	TRBJ2-5	14	TRBV12-3/TRBV12-4	NA	TGTGCCAGCAGTTCCCGATCAGGGGAAGAGACCCAGTACTTC	CASSSRSGEETQYF
NA	TRBJ2-7	16	TRBV10-3	few	TGTGCCATCAGTGAGTCCTCTCCCGGGTCCTCCTACGAGCAGTACTTC	CAISESSPGSSYEQYF
TRBD2	TRBJ2-3	15	TRBV28	few	TGTGCCAGCAGTCGACTAGCGGGAGAGTCAGGTACGCAGTATTTT	CASSRLAGESGTQYF
NA	TRBJ1-4	14	TRBV6-6	NA	TGTGCCAGCCACCAACTAGCAACTAATGAAAAACTGTTTTTT	CASHQLATNEKLFF
TRBD2	TRBJ2-5	16	TRBV12-5	few	TGTGCTAGTGGTCTCGGACTAGCGGGGGTTCAAGAGACCCAGTACTTC	CASGLGLAGVQETQYF
NA	TRBJ2-5	13	TRBV10-3	NA	TGTGCCATCAGTGATAAGTCTGGGACGGAGCAGTACTTC	CAISDKSGTEQYF
NA	TRBJ1-2	15	TRBV14	NA	TGTGCCAGCAGCCAGACAACTGGACAGAACTATGGCTACACCTTC	CASSQTTGQNYGYTF
TRBD1	TRBJ1-1	13	TRBV24-1	many	TGTGCCACCAGTGATTGGGACAGGGAGGTAACTTTCTTT	CATSDWDREVTFF
NA	TRBJ1-5	14	TRBV3-1	once	TGTGCCAGCAGCCAAGATCTTCCAGGTCAGCCCCAGCATTTT	CASSQDLPGQPQHF
NA	TRBJ2-7	13	TRBV20-1	few	TGCAGTGCTAGCGGGGTGAGCTCCTACGAGCAGTACTTC	CSASGVSSYEQYF
NA	TRBJ1-2	15	TRBV28	NA	TGCGCCAGCACCGGGATCAGGGGACGCTACTATGGCTACACCTTC	CASTGIRGRYYGYTF
TRBD1	TRBJ1-1	15	TRBV9	few	TGTGCCAGCAGCGCCGGAGAGGGGGCTTACACTGAAGCTTTCTTT	CASSAGEGAYTEAFF
TRBD2	TRBJ2-7	16	TRBV27	NA	TGTGCCAGCAGTACCGCCCGACTAGGCGGGAGCTACGAGCAGTACTTC	CASSTARLGGSYEQYF
NA	TRBJ1-4	14	TRBV28	few	TGTGCCAGCAGTTTACCCTCTTCGGATGAAAAACTGTTTTTT	CASSLPSSDEKLFF
TRBD2	TRBJ2-3	17	TRBV5-1	NA	TGCGCCAGCAGCTTCTCCACTAGCGGGTCTAGCACAGATACGCAGTATTTT	CASSFSTSGSSTDTQYF
NA	TRBJ2-5	14	TRBV5-1	NA	TGCGCCAGCAGCCTACGGGCGGACGGAGAGACCCAGTACTTC	CASSLRADGETQYF